The present T cell receptor (beta chain) was sequenced within a study of blood T cell repertoires in COVID-19. Study-wide background: COVID-19 samples, acute and convalescent, were from the United States, Italy and Spain.

Sequenced by immunoSEQ multiplex PCR; TCRdb stores in-frame clones only, minus some. The sample contains some 160,000 clones, almost 80% of which appear only once. The CDR3 length is 18 residues. The chain carries TRBV7-5 and TRBJ1-4; the table's TRBD1 call for D was not verified on the DNA. TRBV7-5 counts as a pseudogene. This receptor was taken from a man in his fifties or sixties with active or convalescent COVID-19. The source material was peripheral blood. The chain's CDR3 is CVRSSEDRAGLTNEKLFF. In DNA form, the CDR3 reads TGTGTCAGAAGCTCAGAGGACAGGGCGGGGTTAACTAATGAAAAACTGTTTTTT.